This T cell receptor (beta chain) appears in the sequencing data of a study of shared clonotypes between healthy human individuals (TCRdb year 2020). At the level of the whole study: A few men and two women, aged 18 to 49 years, made up the cohort. Per donor, three plates each were used for CD4 naive and CD4 memory, two for CD8 naive, and one for CD8 memory. To estimate repertoire size and how much clonotype sharing occurs between individuals, the study deeply sequenced the blood TCR repertoires of several healthy adults. Different laboratories and diverse techniques were used to prepare libraries and sequence TCR repertoires, to increase sequencing depth and limit assay-specific biases. Per donor, leukapheresis produced somewhere between about 0.94 and 9.5 billion PBMCs.

The study at large found these results: Higher generation probabilities were observed for clonotypes shared by all four sorted-subset donors than for non-shared clonotypes. Based on pairwise subsampling, the degree of clonotype sharing among donors was expected to be affected by sequencing depth. Larger estimated clonotype richness was generally found for naive subsets than for memory subsets. Across a few donors, around 5.4% of naive CD4, approximately 3.6% of naive CD8, under 2.5% of memory CD4, and 0.3% to 0.45% of memory CD8 clonotypes were shared. Even with the large sequencing depth, rarefaction of the sorted-subset datasets indicated that sequencing was incomplete. Only blood was sampled, and tissue TCR repertoires likely differ from those in blood. Because the study included a small number of donors, the genetic and exposure-history diversity represented was limited.

Remarks on this clone: The clone's antigen remains unknown. No quality values exist for individual bases; no much larger clone is one base distant. The same CDR3 is also encoded by other DNA sequences in this sample.

Using the deep immunoSEQ assay, multiplex PCR amplified TCR CDR3 regions from genomic DNA. For each cell subset, the extracted genomic DNA was distributed evenly across all wells of several immunoSEQ 96-well plates, and each plate served as one replicate. For sorted subsets, roughly 200 ng of genomic DNA, equivalent to 25,000 to 35,000 T cell genomes, went into each replicate PCR. Purified libraries were measured with a Qubit 3.0 fluorometer, size-checked on a Bioanalyzer 2100, and measured again with the KAPA Library Quantification kit. A separate single-read 150-cycle Illumina NextSeq 550 flow cell was used to sequence each immunoSEQ 96-well plate. The authors processed their data as follows. The immunoSEQ output contained only junctional sequences without quality scores, so filtering could not match that applied to full-length reads. To assign V/J genes and CDR3, sequences were annotated using PyIR, a Python wrapper for IgBLAST v1.9, with IMGT germline references. Any read was removed if the V/J assignment was weak (E-value above 1e-6), the CDR3 was missing, or the read contained stop codons, out-of-frame junctions, or ambiguous translated residues. V3J clonotypes were defined by identical inferred V gene, J gene, and CDR3 amino acid sequence. To compute the percentage overlap between repertoires, the number of shared unique clonotypes was divided by the size of the smaller repertoire. Repertoire richness was assessed with RTK rarefaction, the Chao1 estimator, and Recon v2.1 estimates of unobserved clonotypes. For all TCRbeta clonotypes obtained by the gDNA method from a few donors, generation probabilities were computed with OLGA. As stored in TCRdb, this immuneACCESS dataset retains in-frame rearrangements with V and J assigned. A fraction of the clones does not appear; measured against another copy, unresolved V genes explain less than half of the discrepancy, and the remainder lacks a known reason. V, J and clone size derive from that table, while D and trimming were established from the DNA sequence. Here the sample has around 2.1 million clones; approximately 94% occur a single time. Of the sample, around 0.13% is held by the ten largest clones.

As encoded in the germline V gene, CDR1 is SGHAT while CDR2 is FQNNGV. Trimmed from V: 5 bases; trimmed from J: 0 bases; junction bases lacking a gene match: 3. Counted from cysteine to phenylalanine, this CDR3 has 15 amino acids. Only the CDR3 DNA stays, 45 bases, in frame from base 1. Healthy HIV-negative adults with no recently reported acute infections or vaccinations were included as donors. All donors were Caucasian adults living in Nashville, Tennessee, USA. CD4+ T cells were enriched by magnetic negative selection, after which naive cells were positively selected on CD45RA and the negative fraction was taken as the memory subset. After blood collection by leukapheresis, PBMCs were isolated using Ficoll-Histopaque density gradient centrifugation and then cryopreserved in the vapor phase of liquid nitrogen. Purity and quantity of every magnetically sorted T cell population were checked by analytical flow cytometry. Genomic DNA was isolated from every sorted fraction and measured by UV absorbance on a Nanodrop 2000c.

The sequence is built from TRBV11-2 and TRBJ2-7; a stretch of 11 junction bases matches TRBD1. The clonotype was recovered from a man younger than 30 in good health. The sample consisted of naive CD4+ T cells sorted from blood. Interpreted using the paper, the cell subset or site label stands for: CD45RA+ positively selected. The CDR3 is CASSPGQGASYEQYF. The nucleotide sequence is TGTGCCAGCAGCCCTGGACAGGGGGCCTCCTACGAGCAGTACTTC.